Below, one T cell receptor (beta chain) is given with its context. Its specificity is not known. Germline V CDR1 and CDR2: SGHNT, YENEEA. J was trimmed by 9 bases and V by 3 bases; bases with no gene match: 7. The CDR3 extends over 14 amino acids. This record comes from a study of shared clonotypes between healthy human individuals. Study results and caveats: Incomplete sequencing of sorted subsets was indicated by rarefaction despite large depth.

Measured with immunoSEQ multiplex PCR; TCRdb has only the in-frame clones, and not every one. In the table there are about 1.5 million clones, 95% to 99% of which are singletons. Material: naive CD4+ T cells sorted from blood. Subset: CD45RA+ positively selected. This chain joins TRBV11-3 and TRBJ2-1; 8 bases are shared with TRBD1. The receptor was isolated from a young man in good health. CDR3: CASSLRQGRGEQFF. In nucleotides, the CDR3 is TGTGCCAGCAGCTTGAGACAGGGGCGAGGTGAGCAGTTCTTC. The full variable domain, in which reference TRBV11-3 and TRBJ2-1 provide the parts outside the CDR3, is EAGVVQSPRYKIIEKKQPVAFWCNPISGHNTLYWYLQNLGQGPELLIRYENEEAVDDSQLPKDRFSAERLKGVDSTLKIQPAELGDSAVYLCASSLRQGRGEQFFGPGTRLTVL.